Listed below are T cell receptor beta chains from one sample, sequenced in a study of cytomegalovirus exposure and HLA in healthy donors. The method was immunoSEQ multiplex PCR; TCRdb's version includes in-frame clones alone and lacks a portion of them. The sample lists roughly 180,000 clones, about four fifths occurring once. The specimen was PBMCs. Receptors were obtained from a man aged 25 to 45 in good health and CMV-seropositive. CDR3s include the opening cysteine and the closing phenylalanine or tryptophan. The order of the fields is CDR3 length, J gene, V gene, clone size, D gene, CDR3 DNA, CDR3 protein. D genes are given only for firm matches. Size is omitted from some rows. Given values are once, few, many or a class for expanded clones.

16 TRBJ1-4 TRBV4-3 medium-sized TRBD1 TGCGCCAGCAGCCTGCACACCGGGACAGGGGCTGAAAAACTGTTTTTT CASSLHTGTGAEKLFF
13 TRBJ2-7 TRBV10-3 NA NA TGTGCCATCGCGTCGACGGGAAGGGCCGAGCAGTACTTC CAIASTGRAEQYF
15 TRBJ1-2 TRBV6-5 NA TRBD1 TGTGCCAGCAGTCGGGACAGGCCGACCTACTATGGCTACACCTTC CASSRDRPTYYGYTF
19 TRBJ2-3 TRBV9 NA TRBD2 TGTGCCAGCAGCCCTCGGACTAGCGGGAGGTTGACTAGCACAGATACGCAGTATTTT CASSPRTSGRLTSTDTQYF
15 TRBJ1-6 TRBV14 NA NA TGTGCCAGCAGCCAAACCCCAGGGTATAATTCACCCCTCCACTTT CASSQTPGYNSPLHF
16 TRBJ2-1 TRBV5-1 few NA TGCGCCAGCAGCTTGGCCGGAAAAACAGGGATCGATGAGCAGTTCTTC CASSLAGKTGIDEQFF
13 TRBJ2-7 TRBV19 NA NA TGTGCCAGTAGTCCCACAGGGGCGGGGGAGCAGTACTTC CASSPTGAGEQYF
14 TRBJ2-5 TRBV28 NA NA TGTGCCAGCAGTTTCTCGACAGGTTACGAGACCCAGTACTTC CASSFSTGYETQYF
16 TRBJ2-2 TRBV19 NA NA TGTGCCAGTAGGGGGGGGGCGGTCGAAGGGACCGGGGAGCTGTTTTTT CASRGGAVEGTGELFF
13 TRBJ1-2 TRBV5-4 few TRBD1 TGTGCCAGCTTGGGACAGGGGTACTATGGCTACACCTTC CASLGQGYYGYTF
13 TRBJ2-3 TRBV7-7 NA NA TGTGCCAGCAGCTTGGGCCGCACAGATACGCAGTATTTT CASSLGRTDTQYF
13 TRBJ1-2 TRBV7-9 NA NA TGTTCCACCAGACCCCAGGGTGACTATGGCTACACCTTC CSTRPQGDYGYTF
16 TRBJ2-1 TRBV4-3 NA TRBD2 TGCGCCAGCAGCCAAGATCGTCGGGGGGACTACAATGAGCAGTTCTTC CASSQDRRGDYNEQFF
16 TRBJ2-5 TRBV11-1 NA TRBD1 TGTGCCAGCAGCCCGGGGCGTACAGGGGTTCAAGAGACCCAGTACTTC CASSPGRTGVQETQYF
17 TRBJ2-1 TRBV4-1 few TRBD2 TGCGCCAGCAGCCAATCCCCTAGCGGGGGGGCCAGAGATGAGCAGTTCTTC CASSQSPSGGARDEQFF
13 TRBJ2-5 TRBV10-3 NA NA TGTGCCATCAGTGAAGGAGGTGGGGAGACCCAGTACTTC CAISEGGGETQYF
16 TRBJ2-1 TRBV6-1 NA NA TGTGCCAGCAGTGCCGGGGTGGGGACACTCTACAATGAGCAGTTCTTC CASSAGVGTLYNEQFF
14 TRBJ2-5 TRBV5-4 NA NA TGTGCCAGCAGCTTTACGATAGAGCAAGAGACCCAGTACTTC CASSFTIEQETQYF
16 TRBJ2-1 TRBV5-5 NA TRBD2 TGTGCCAGCAGCTTGCTGGTAGCGGGAGCCCTGGATGAGCAGTTCTTC CASSLLVAGALDEQFF
14 TRBJ1-2 TRBV19 NA TRBD1 TGTGCCAGTAGTATGCGGACAGGGCGACATGGCTACACCTTC CASSMRTGRHGYTF
13 TRBJ2-7 TRBV6-5 NA NA TGTGCCAGCAGTAACGGCGGGCTGAGCGAGCAGTACTTC CASSNGGLSEQYF
14 TRBJ2-5 TRBV9 NA TRBD2 TGTGCCAGCAGCGTAGCGACTAGCGATAGGGCCCAGTACTTC CASSVATSDRAQYF
19 TRBJ2-1 TRBV11-2 NA NA TGTGCCAGCAGATTAGGTATAGGGGCAGGGTCTCGCCGAGCCGATGAGCAGTTCTTC CASRLGIGAGSRRADEQFF
16 TRBJ2-1 TRBV7-3 once NA TGTGCCAGCAGCGTCACACCCGGGATCGTGTACAATGAGCAGTTCTTC CASSVTPGIVYNEQFF
15 TRBJ2-7 TRBV4-1 few TRBD2 TGCGCCAGCAAGCAAGGACTAGCGGGAGGGTCCGAGCAGTACTTC CASKQGLAGGSEQYF
15 TRBJ2-1 TRBV6-5 once TRBD2 TGTGCCAGCAGTTACTCTGGACTAGCGGGAGGAAAGCAGTTCTTC CASSYSGLAGGKQFF
16 TRBJ2-5 TRBV7-2 NA TRBD2 TGTGCCAGCAGCGACGGACTAGCGGGAGGGGGGGAGACCCAGTACTTC CASSDGLAGGGETQYF
15 TRBJ2-1 TRBV10-1 NA TRBD2 TGCGCCAGCAGTGGACTAGCGGGGGGGCCAGGCGAGCAGTTCTTC CASSGLAGGPGEQFF
16 TRBJ1-2 TRBV7-2 NA NA TGTGCCAGCAGCTCCCCCGGGACATCAACTAACTATGGCTACACCTTC CASSSPGTSTNYGYTF
16 TRBJ1-1 TRBV4-2 NA NA TGTGCCAGCAGCCAAGATTTGACAGGTTCGAACACTGAAGCTTTCTTT CASSQDLTGSNTEAFF
15 TRBJ2-1 TRBV10-2 NA NA TGCGCCAGCAGTGAGGACAGTGGCTCCTACAATGAGCAGTTCTTC CASSEDSGSYNEQFF
11 TRBJ2-7 TRBV13 NA NA TGTGCCAGCAGCCTATATTACGAGCAGTACTTC CASSLYYEQYF
14 TRBJ2-5 TRBV5-5 NA TRBD1 TGTGCCAGCAGCTTGGGTGACAGGGAAGAGACCCAGTACTTC CASSLGDREETQYF